This T cell receptor (beta chain) was observed in a study of blood T cells in healthy people across ages. Study information: Template switching retrieved approximately one barcoded beta molecule for each two T cells. Broader study findings: When one million T cells were used, diversity estimates were thought to be underestimates. It was not known whether donors were CMV positive (a possible confounder of expanded clonotype changes).

Germline CDR1 reads SEHNR; CDR2 reads FQNEAQ (reference sequence). There are 17 residues in the CDR3. Primers used in a second PCR of about 7 to 11 cycles were a sample-barcoded 5' primer and a J-beta primer mix. Carrying 12 random nucleotides, a template-switch adaptor labeled each individual cDNA molecule. TCRdb redid the calling of the 5' RACE reads with MiXCR, one entry per CDR3 protein. The table records about 1,400,000 distinct CDR3 sequences, roughly 60% of them present only once. About this clonotype itself: Antigen specificity is unknown. The junction departs from the called germline gene at one end, perhaps through a read error.

The receptor comes from a man younger than 30 in good health. The gene calls are TRBV7-9 and TRBJ2-3, with a weak D call TRBD2 (5 bases). The sequenced sample was blood. CDR3 protein: CVSSSINTGSFGDTQYF. Here the CDR3 DNA reads TGTGTCAGCAGCTCCATAAACACGGGATCCTTCGGGGATACGCAGTATTTT. The full variable domain, in which reference TRBV7-9 and TRBJ2-3 provide the parts outside the CDR3, is DTGVSQNPRHKITKRGQNVTFRCDPISEHNRLYWYRQTLGQGPEFLTYFQNEAQLEKSRLLSDRFSAERPKGSFSTLEIQRTEQGDSAMYLCVSSSINTGSFGDTQYFGPGTRLTVL.